Sequencing of this T cell receptor beta chain was carried out in a study of vaccination and CD4 T cells after COVID-19. Study observations and caveats: Median SARS-CoV-2-reactive clonotype numbers went from approximately 21 to 38; this increase was not significant.

Described treatment: approximately nine-day PBMC culture with coronavirus spike peptide pools or control peptides (ViraFEST assay). The Oncomine TCR Beta short-read assay was applied to DNA of cultured CD4+ T cells. Each CDR3 protein gets one entry after TCRdb re-called the PCR reads with MiXCR. The sample yields about 10,000 distinct CDR3 sequences, approximately 49% seen once. Regarding this clonotype: Its antigen is currently unknown.

From germline, CDR1 is SNHLY and CDR2 FYNNEI. V lost 5 bases, J lost 5 bases, and 16 bases lay in between. The CDR3 is made up of 15 amino acids. The V gene is TRBV2, the J gene TRBJ1-5; D perhaps matches TRBD1 (6 bases). The clonotype originates from a human donor who had recovered from COVID-19. Input material: CD4+ T cells from blood, cultured in vitro. CDR3 nucleotides: TGTGCCAGCAGTAAGATCCCGGGACACGATCAGCCCCAGCATTTT. Translated, it gives CASSKIPGHDQPQHF.